This T cell receptor (beta chain) was documented in a study of cytomegalovirus exposure and HLA in healthy donors. PCR amplification relied on 60 Vbeta primers (plus 13 Jbeta primers). The method was immunoSEQ multiplex PCR; TCRdb's version includes in-frame clones alone and lacks a portion of them. The table lists tens of thousands of clones, roughly 75% of them singletons. Germline CDR1 reads SGHRS; CDR2 reads YFSETQ. CDR3 length: 16 residues. V was cut by 0 bases and J by 5 bases, with 15 bases left in between. The sequencing sample was made of PBMCs. The TCR was taken from a man aged 40-50 years in good health and CMV-seronegative. This chain connects TRBV5-1 to TRBJ2-1, with D maybe TRBD2 (6 bases). The CDR3 is CASSLAVSSAHNEQFF. The CDR3 DNA follows: TGCGCCAGCAGCTTGGCCGTGTCTAGCGCCCACAATGAGCAGTTCTTC.